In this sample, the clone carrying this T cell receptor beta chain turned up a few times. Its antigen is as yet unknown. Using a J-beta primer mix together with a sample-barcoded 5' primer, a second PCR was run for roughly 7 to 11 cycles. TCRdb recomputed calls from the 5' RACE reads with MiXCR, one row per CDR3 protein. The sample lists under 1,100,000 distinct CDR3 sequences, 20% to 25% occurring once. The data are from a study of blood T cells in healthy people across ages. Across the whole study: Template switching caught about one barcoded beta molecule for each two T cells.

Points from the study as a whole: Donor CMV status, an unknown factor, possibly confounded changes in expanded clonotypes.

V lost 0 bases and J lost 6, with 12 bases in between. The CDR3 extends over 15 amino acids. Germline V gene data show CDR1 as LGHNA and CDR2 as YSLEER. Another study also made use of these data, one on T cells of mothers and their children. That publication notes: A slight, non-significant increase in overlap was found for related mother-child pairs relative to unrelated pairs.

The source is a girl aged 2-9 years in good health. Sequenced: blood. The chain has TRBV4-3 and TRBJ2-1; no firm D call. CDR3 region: CASSQDRGPTNEQFF. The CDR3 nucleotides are TGCGCCAGCAGCCAAGATCGAGGACCGACCAATGAGCAGTTCTTC.